Listed below are T cell receptor beta chains from one sample, sequenced in a study of T cell repertoires in cytomegalovirus infection. One entry per CDR3 protein results from TCRdb running MiXCR on the reads. The sample has a few hundred thousand distinct CDR3 sequences, roughly a sixth seen once. The sequencing sample was made of PBMCs. The receptors were gathered from a human donor in good health (CMV status not recorded). Some clones in this sample may be carry-over from other donors' samples. Each CDR3 is given with its conserved first and last residue. A D gene is named only where the DNA matches it firmly. The size of a clone is reported for some rows only, either as once, few or many, or as a class for expanded clones.

d_call	v_call	clone_size	j_call	cdr3_nt	cdr3_aa
TRBD2	TRBV20-1	.	TRBJ2-3	TGCAGTGCTAGTGGCGGGGGGTCCCAAGATACGCAGTATTTT	CSASGGGSQDTQYF
.	TRBV7-6	.	TRBJ1-2	TGTGCCAGCAGCTCAGGGAACGACTATGGCTACACCTTC	CASSSGNDYGYTF
.	TRBV12-3/TRBV12-4	.	TRBJ2-7	TGTGCCAGCAGCTCGGGACCGAGGATACTTGGCGAGCAGTACTTC	CASSSGPRILGEQYF
.	TRBV3-1	.	TRBJ2-4	TGTGCCAGCAGCCAGGGCACCGTAGCCAAAAACATTCAGTACTTC	CASSQGTVAKNIQYF
TRBD1	TRBV15	few	TRBJ1-4	TGTGCCACCAGCACAACAGGGGTTGGAGAAAAACTGTTTTTT	CATSTTGVGEKLFF
TRBD2	TRBV7-2	many	TRBJ2-1	TGTGCCAGCAGCTTAGGGGAGACTAGCGCCAATGAGCAGTTCTTC	CASSLGETSANEQFF
.	TRBV4-3	.	TRBJ1-1	TGCGCCAGCAGCCAAGATAGGTCAGTGAACACTGAAGCTTTCTTT	CASSQDRSVNTEAFF
.	TRBV7-6	.	TRBJ1-1	TGTGCCAGCAGCTTAACTGGGGGGGCCACTGAAGCTTTCTTT	CASSLTGGATEAFF
.	TRBV27	.	TRBJ1-5	TGTGCCAGCAGTTTATTAGGGCAAAGGCATCAGCCCCAGCATTTT	CASSLLGQRHQPQHF
.	TRBV20-1	.	TRBJ2-3	TGCAGTGCCCTGGGGGAGGGGGCAGATACGCAGTATTTT	CSALGEGADTQYF
.	TRBV19	.	TRBJ1-6	TGTGCCAGTACCGCGCCGGGGCCGGGATCACCCCTCCACTTT	CASTAPGPGSPLHF
TRBD2	TRBV5-1	.	TRBJ2-7	TGCGCCAGCTCGGAGACTAGCGGATTCGGCGAGCAGTACTTC	CASSETSGFGEQYF
.	TRBV12-3/TRBV12-4	.	TRBJ1-5	TGTGCCAGCAGTTTTTTGGGGGGCTTTCAGCCCCAGCATTTT	CASSFLGGFQPQHF
.	TRBV4-3	.	TRBJ1-4	TGCGCCAGCAGCCAAGATTTCTTCGGACAACGAGAAAAACTGTTTTTT	CASSQDFFGQREKLFF
.	TRBV12-3/TRBV12-4	few	TRBJ2-2	TGTGCCAGCAGTCTCCTCGGGTTCGGCGTCGGGGGATCGAACACCGGGGAGCTGTTTTTT	CASSLLGFGVGGSNTGELFF
TRBD1	TRBV19	.	TRBJ2-7	TGTGCCAGTAGTGAGCGGACAGGGGCCATTTACGAGCAGTACTTC	CASSERTGAIYEQYF
TRBD1	TRBV5-4	.	TRBJ2-1	TGTGCCAGCAGTCCCGGGACAGGAATCGGGTTCAATGAGCAGTTCTTC	CASSPGTGIGFNEQFF
.	TRBV6-1	few	TRBJ2-3	TGTGCCGGACGCTACGGGGGAGCAGATACGCAGTATTTT	CAGRYGGADTQYF
TRBD1	TRBV6-1	many	TRBJ1-6	TGTGCCAGCAATAAGGACAGGGGAGGCTCACCCCTCCACTTT	CASNKDRGGSPLHF
.	TRBV6-2/TRBV6-3	few	TRBJ1-5	TGTGCCAGCAGTTACTCCCTACGGATTAATCAGCCCCAGCATTTT	CASSYSLRINQPQHF
.	TRBV20-1	.	TRBJ2-5	TGCAGTGCTAGTTCCCGGTATGGGGAGACCCAGTACTTC	CSASSRYGETQYF
TRBD1	TRBV2	.	TRBJ1-3	TGTGCCAGCAGTTCCGGGACAGGGGACAGAAACACCATATATTTT	CASSSGTGDRNTIYF
.	TRBV12-3/TRBV12-4	many	TRBJ2-6	TGTGCCAGCAGTCTCAGCAGGTTCCTAGGCGAAAACTCTGGGGCCAACGTCCTGACTTTC	CASSLSRFLGENSGANVLTF
.	TRBV5-4	many	TRBJ2-5	TGTGCCAGCAGCCCAGGACTTGCCCAAGAGACCCAGTACTTC	CASSPGLAQETQYF
.	TRBV10-2	.	TRBJ2-7	TGCGCCAGCAGTGACCCGGGGGTCCCCTACGAGCAGTACTTC	CASSDPGVPYEQYF
.	TRBV7-9	.	TRBJ1-3	TGTGCCAGCACTACAGGGTCTGGAAACACCATATATTTT	CASTTGSGNTIYF
.	TRBV7-9	.	TRBJ1-1	TGTGCCAGCAGCTTAGCAGGCGGGAGAGGGGGGGACACTGAAGCTTTCTTT	CASSLAGGRGGDTEAFF
.	TRBV7-2	many	TRBJ1-6	TGTGCCAGCAGCAGAGGGCCTGCCAATTCACCCCTCCACTTT	CASSRGPANSPLHF
TRBD1	TRBV20-1	.	TRBJ2-7	TGCAGTACCATACGACAGGGTCCTGTCGAGCAGTACTTC	CSTIRQGPVEQYF
.	TRBV7-3	many	TRBJ2-1	TGTGCCAGCAGCCTAGGCCTTTGGGCAGCGGAGCAGTTCTTC	CASSLGLWAAEQFF
.	TRBV2	.	TRBJ1-5	TGTGCCAGCAACTGGCAGTTCAATCAGCCCCAGCATTTT	CASNWQFNQPQHF
.	TRBV10-3	few	TRBJ1-1	TGTGCCATCAGTGAGTTAGGGCGGAACACTGAAGCTTTCTTT	CAISELGRNTEAFF
TRBD2	TRBV7-9	few	TRBJ2-5	TGTGCCAGCAGCCGCGCGGGGGAAGAGACCCAGTACTTC	CASSRAGEETQYF
.	TRBV4-1	many	TRBJ1-6	TGCGCCAGCAGCCAAGAGGAAGCGTCCCCATCCCTCCACTTT	CASSQEEASPSLHF
.	TRBV24-1	once	TRBJ2-5	TGTGCCACCAGCGGCGGGGCAGGGGTGATCCCGGAGACCCAGTACTTC	CATSGGAGVIPETQYF
TRBD2	TRBV10-3	few	TRBJ2-1	TGTGCCATCAGTGAGACTAGCGGGGACAATGAGCAGTTCTTC	CAISETSGDNEQFF
.	TRBV28	.	TRBJ2-5	TGTGCCAGCAGTTTAATCCAGGACAGCCAAGAGACCCAGTACTTC	CASSLIQDSQETQYF
.	TRBV6-1	many	TRBJ2-7	TGTGCCAGCAGCGGACCCCCCCTCATCTACGAGCAGTACTTC	CASSGPPLIYEQYF
.	TRBV11-2	many	TRBJ2-4	TGTGCCAGCAGCTTCAATGTCAGACTAGCCAAAAACATTCAGTACTTC	CASSFNVRLAKNIQYF
.	TRBV20-1	.	TRBJ2-3	TGCAGTGCCCCCCGGCGGGGTTACACAGATACGCAGTATTTT	CSAPRRGYTDTQYF
.	TRBV28	few	TRBJ2-2	TGTGCCAGCAGTTTATTCGTGGGGGCCGGGGAGCTGTTTTTT	CASSLFVGAGELFF
.	TRBV7-2	many	TRBJ2-7	TGTGCCAGCAGCTCGGGACCGATACTTAACCACGAGCAGTACTTC	CASSSGPILNHEQYF